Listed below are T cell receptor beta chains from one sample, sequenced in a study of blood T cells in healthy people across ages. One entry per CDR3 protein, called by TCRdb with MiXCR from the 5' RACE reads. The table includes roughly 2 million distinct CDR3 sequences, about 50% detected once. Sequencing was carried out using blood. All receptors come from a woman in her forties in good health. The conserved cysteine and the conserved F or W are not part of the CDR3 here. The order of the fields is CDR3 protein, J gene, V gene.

ASSSKRGQPNEKLF	TRBJ1-4	TRBV7-6
ASTPGGAYLNEQF	TRBJ2-1	TRBV7-2
ASRRDPTDYGYT	TRBJ1-2	TRBV6-5
ASSLVGQNEAF	TRBJ1-1	TRBV7-9
SAKGQRYNQPQH	TRBJ1-5	TRBV20-1
ASSQDTPPGTQY	TRBJ2-5	TRBV4-3
SAREGQHYEQY	TRBJ2-7	TRBV20-1
ASSRRTEQF	TRBJ2-1	TRBV21-1
ASSLGTGASQETQY	TRBJ2-5	TRBV7-3
SARAGKGGYYEQY	TRBJ2-7	TRBV20-1
ASSLGDALEKLF	TRBJ1-4	TRBV5-6
ASSFGPRIEKLF	TRBJ1-4	TRBV5-6
ASSSGTGVAYIQY	TRBJ2-4	TRBV12-3/TRBV12-4
ASSEDTRNSPLH	TRBJ1-6	TRBV7-9
ASSPTGIEEAF	TRBJ1-1	TRBV12-3/TRBV12-4
ASSEGRLVQETQY	TRBJ2-5	TRBV10-2
ASSWPSSGGRYNEQF	TRBJ2-1	TRBV6-2/TRBV6-3
ASSPGTGLAGGYPTDTQY	TRBJ2-3	TRBV13
ASSYAPANYGYT	TRBJ1-2	TRBV6-2/TRBV6-3
ASSVEGTLYEQY	TRBJ2-7	TRBV5-6
SARDPGTWDYGYT	TRBJ1-2	TRBV20-1
ASSQDLAGGVQETQY	TRBJ2-5	TRBV14
ASSPRTGTILYGYT	TRBJ1-2	TRBV5-5
ASSPTAGQGNEQF	TRBJ2-1	TRBV7-2
ASSPRSRGSGYNEQY	-	TRBV7-2
ASSRDREVNQPQH	TRBJ1-5	TRBV18